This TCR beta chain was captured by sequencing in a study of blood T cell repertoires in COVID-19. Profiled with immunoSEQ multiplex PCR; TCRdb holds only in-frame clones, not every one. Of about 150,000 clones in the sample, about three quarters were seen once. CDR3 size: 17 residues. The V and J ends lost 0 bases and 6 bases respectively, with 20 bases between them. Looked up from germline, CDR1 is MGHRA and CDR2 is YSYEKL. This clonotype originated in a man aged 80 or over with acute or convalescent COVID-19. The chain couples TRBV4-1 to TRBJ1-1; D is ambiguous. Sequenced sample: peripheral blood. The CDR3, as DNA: TGCGCCAGCAGCCAAGACTTCCTGGCGGGAGCAGCGCCTGAAGCTTTCTTT. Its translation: CASSQDFLAGAAPEAFF.